This TCR beta chain was found in a study of blood T cell repertoires in COVID-19. Measured with immunoSEQ multiplex PCR; TCRdb has only the in-frame clones, and not every one. The table records around 200,000 clones, approximately 79% of them present only once. What was sequenced was peripheral blood. The sequence came from a man aged 25-45 years with active or convalescent COVID-19.

The CDR3: CASSLLSTGIEYNEQFF. The CDR3 nucleotides read TGTGCCAGTAGTCTCCTCTCTACAGGGATTGAGTACAATGAGCAGTTCTTC. The chain carries TRBV19 and TRBJ2-1; TRBD1 is a possible D gene (6 bases). Germline assignment: CDR1 LNHDA and CDR2 SQIVND (reference sequence). CDR3 size: 17 residues. The ends were cut back, 5 bases at V and 4 bases at J, with 21 bases in the middle.